The 12 T cell receptor beta chains reported below all come from one sample, sequenced in a study of CD8 T cells in ankylosing spondylitis. TCRdb called the 5' RACE reads again in MiXCR, with one record for every CDR3 protein. In the table there are roughly 300,000 distinct CDR3 sequences, 8% of which are singletons. No antigens are known for them. Findings of the study overall: A motif in TCR beta, a set of eight highly homologous variants, appeared characteristic of ankylosing spondylitis blood.

Input material: blood, either unsorted or a sorted T cell fraction (not recorded which). The receptor set was obtained from a male donor with ankylosing spondylitis.

This clonotype has just a few counts. The chain combines TRBV6-5 with TRBJ2-1, with TRBD2 identical over 7 bases. J gave up 1 base and V 2 bases, and 8 bases lay outside the gene matches. The CDR3 length is 17 residues. From germline, CDR1 is MNHEY and CDR2 SVGAGI. CDR3 bases: TGTGCCAGCAGTTACGCGGTAGCGGGCACTTCCTACAATGAGCAGTTCTTC. The encoded protein is CASSYAVAGTSYNEQFF.

The sample holds many counts of this clonotype. This chain uses TRBV5-1 with TRBJ2-7; 7 nucleotides line up with TRBD2. From germline, CDR1 is SGHRS and CDR2 YFSETQ. The V and J ends lost 1 base and 3 bases, in that order; junction bases with no gene match: 4. This CDR3 spans 14 amino acids. The CDR3, as DNA: TGCGCCAGCAGCTTGAGGGGAGGGATCTACGAGCAGTACTTC. It yields the protein CASSLRGGIYEQYF.

This clonotype appeared many times. This chain links TRBV12-3 or TRBV12-4 with TRBJ1-2, with a weak D call TRBD1 (6 bases). This CDR3 is 13 amino acids long. V was pared by 1 base and J by 6 bases, with 9 bases between. In DNA form, the CDR3 reads TGTGCCAGCAGTTTAGGGACAGTGGATGGCTACACCTTC. Translating it yields CASSLGTVDGYTF.

There are a few counts of this clonotype. The rearrangement uses TRBV28 and TRBJ1-6; D remains ambiguous. The CDR3 is 18 residues long. Germline V gene sequence: CDR1 MDHEN, CDR2 SYDVKM. Between the trimmed V and J ends, which lost 7 bases and 8 bases, there was a span of 27 bases. The chain's CDR3 is CASTPPPRRAALDSPLHF. CDR3 DNA: TGTGCCAGCACCCCACCACCACGGCGGGCCGCCTTGGATTCACCCCTCCACTTT.

The sample holds a few counts of this clonotype. This rearrangement joins TRBV20-1 to TRBJ2-1, with D possibly matching TRBD2 (6 bases). Trimming cost V 5 bases and J 4 bases, with 18 bases left between them. This CDR3 spans 15 amino acids. Germline-derived CDR1 and CDR2 are DFQATT and SNEGSKA (reference sequence). The CDR3 nucleotides are TGCAGTGCTCCTTCGGGGGAGAGAGGGTACAATGAGCAGTTCTTC. Translated, it gives CSAPSGERGYNEQFF.

The chain combines TRBV5-1 with TRBJ1-2; a weak D match, TRBD1 (5 bases). CDR3 length: 18 amino acids. With 7 bases removed from V and 7 bases from J, the gap between germline ends came to 32 bases. Per germline, CDR1 SGHRS and CDR2 YFSETQ. The DNA for the CDR3 is TGCGCCAGCGCCCCGGGTACGGATGGGATGGGGCTATTGGTTGGCTACACCTTC. Amino acids: CASAPGTDGMGLLVGYTF.

This clonotype was seen many times. The chain combines TRBV2 with TRBJ1-2; 8 nucleotides agree with TRBD1. Germline V gene data show CDR1 as SNHLY and CDR2 as FYNNEI. The CDR3 runs to 13 residues. The J segment lost 8 bases and the V segment lost 4 bases, leaving 6 bases of the junction unmatched. CDR3 in amino acids: CASSATGVGGYTF. CDR3 DNA: TGTGCCAGCAGTGCGACAGGGGTGGGGGGCTACACCTTC.

The chain uses TRBV12-3 or TRBV12-4 and TRBJ2-1; TRBD2 matches at 8 bases. The CDR3 runs 15 residues. V lost 3 bases, J lost 4 bases, and 5 bases stayed unmatched. The CDR3 protein is CASSFLPGGYNEQFF. The CDR3 nucleotides read TGTGCCAGCAGTTTCCTACCGGGGGGGTACAATGAGCAGTTCTTC.

Only a few counts were recorded for this clonotype. The CDR3: CSVAWGNEQFF. CDR3 bases: TGCAGCGTTGCCTGGGGGAATGAGCAGTTCTTC. The genes are TRBV29-1 and TRBJ2-1; D possibly matches TRBD1 or TRBD2 (5 bases each). Germline assignment: CDR1 SQVTM and CDR2 ANQGSEA. The V and J ends lost 4 bases and 7 bases respectively, with 8 bases between them. The CDR3 spans 11 residues.

This chain uses TRBV7-8 with TRBJ1-6, with no clear D. The CDR3 spans 14 residues. V lost 5 bases and J lost 7, with 12 bases in between. Germline assignment: CDR1 SGHVS and CDR2 FQNEAQ. The CDR3 nucleotides are TGTGCCAGCAGCCTAAGCCCGGGAAATTCACCCCTCCACTTT. It yields the protein CASSLSPGNSPLHF.

The chain has TRBV12-3 or TRBV12-4 and TRBJ1-2; no reliable D call. CDR3 length: 15 amino acids. Trimming stripped 7 bases from V and 4 bases from J, with 19 bases between. The CDR3 spells CASKTRTGSSYGYTF. CDR3 nucleotides: TGTGCCAGCAAAACAAGGACGGGGTCTTCCTATGGCTACACCTTC.

The gene calls are TRBV3-1 and TRBJ2-7; 8 positions match TRBD2. The CDR3 is made up of 15 amino acids. V gave up 3 bases and J gave up 0 bases; unmatched junction bases: 4. The germline CDR1 and CDR2 sequences are LGHDT and YNNKEL (reference sequence). The CDR3 DNA sequence: TGTGCCAGCAGCCAGGGACTAGTTGGCTCCTACGAGCAGTACTTC. Its translation is CASSQGLVGSYEQYF.